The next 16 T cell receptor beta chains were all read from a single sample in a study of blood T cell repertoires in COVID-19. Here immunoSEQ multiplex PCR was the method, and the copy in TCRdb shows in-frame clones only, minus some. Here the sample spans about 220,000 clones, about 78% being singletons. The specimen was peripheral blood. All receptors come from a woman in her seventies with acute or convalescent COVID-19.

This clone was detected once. The chain's CDR3 is CASSAPGQGASNEQFF. The CDR3 DNA sequence: TGTGCCAGCAGCGCGCCGGGACAGGGGGCCAGCAATGAGCAGTTCTTC. The chain carries TRBV9 and TRBJ2-1, with 12 bases lining up with TRBD1. The CDR3 extends over 16 amino acids. CDR1 and CDR2 (germline): SGDLS, YYNGEE. V lost 3 bases and J lost 6; bases outside the gene matches: 7.

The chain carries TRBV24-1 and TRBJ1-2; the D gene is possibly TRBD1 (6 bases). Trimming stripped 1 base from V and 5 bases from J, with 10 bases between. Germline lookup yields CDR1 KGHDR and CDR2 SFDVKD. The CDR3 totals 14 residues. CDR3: CATSDLGRGYGYTF. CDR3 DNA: TGTGCCACCAGTGATTTAGGCAGGGGTTATGGCTACACCTTC.

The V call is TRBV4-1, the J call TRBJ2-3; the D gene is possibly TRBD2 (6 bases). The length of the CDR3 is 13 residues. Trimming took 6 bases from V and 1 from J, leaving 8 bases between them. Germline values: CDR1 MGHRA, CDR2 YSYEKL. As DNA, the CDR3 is TGCGCCAGCAGGGGACTGGGCACAGATACGCAGTATTTT. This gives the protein CASRGLGTDTQYF.

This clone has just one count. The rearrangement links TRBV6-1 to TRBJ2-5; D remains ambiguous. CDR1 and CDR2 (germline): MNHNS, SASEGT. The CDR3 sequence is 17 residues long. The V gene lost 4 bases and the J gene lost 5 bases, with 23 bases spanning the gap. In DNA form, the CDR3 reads TGTGCCAGCAGTGCCGGTACTAAGATTGCCTTGGTGGAGACCCAGTACTTC. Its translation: CASSAGTKIALVETQYF.

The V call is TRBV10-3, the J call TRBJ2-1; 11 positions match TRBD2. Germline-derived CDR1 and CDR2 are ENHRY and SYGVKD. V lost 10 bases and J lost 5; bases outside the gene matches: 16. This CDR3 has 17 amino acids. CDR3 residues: CANLPPLAGGDNNEQFF. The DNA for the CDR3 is TGTGCCAACCTCCCCCCTCTAGCGGGGGGTGATAACAATGAGCAGTTCTTC.

CDR3 amino acids: CATSRDSRGTPYF. CDR3 in DNA: TGTGCCACCAGCAGGGATTCTAGGGGGACCCCGTATTTT. The gene calls are TRBV15 and TRBJ2-3; D might be TRBD1 (6 bases). Trimming took 3 bases from V and 14 from J, leaving 18 bases between them. Germline loops: CDR1 LNHNV, CDR2 YYDKDF (reference sequence). This CDR3 is 13 amino acids long.

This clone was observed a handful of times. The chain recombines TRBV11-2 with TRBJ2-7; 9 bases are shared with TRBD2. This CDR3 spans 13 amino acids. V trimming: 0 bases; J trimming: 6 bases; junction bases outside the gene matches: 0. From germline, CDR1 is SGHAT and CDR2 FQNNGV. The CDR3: CASSLEAGGEQYF. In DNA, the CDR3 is TGTGCCAGCAGCTTAGAAGCGGGGGGCGAGCAGTACTTC.

The CDR3, as DNA: TGTGCCAGCAGCCAGGTATCCACCGGGGAGCTGTTTTTT. It specifies CASSQVSTGELFF. The rearrangement uses TRBV7-2 and TRBJ2-2, with no clear D. Germline V gene lookup returns CDR1 SGHTA and CDR2 FQGNSA. The V gene lost 5 bases and the J gene lost 4 bases, with 8 bases spanning the gap. The CDR3 totals 13 residues. The full variable domain, in which reference TRBV7-2 and TRBJ2-2 provide the parts outside the CDR3, is GAGVSQSPSNKVTEKGKDVELRCDPISGHTALYWYRQSLGQGLEFLIYFQGNSAPDKSGLPSDRFSAERTGGSVSTLTIQRTQQEDSAVYLCASSQVSTGELFFGEGSRLTVL.

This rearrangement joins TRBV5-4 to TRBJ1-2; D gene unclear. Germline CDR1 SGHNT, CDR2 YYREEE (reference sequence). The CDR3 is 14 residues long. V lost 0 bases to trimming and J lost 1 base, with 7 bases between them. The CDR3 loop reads CASSLDQVNYGYTF. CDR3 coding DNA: TGTGCCAGCAGCTTGGACCAGGTTAACTATGGCTACACCTTC.

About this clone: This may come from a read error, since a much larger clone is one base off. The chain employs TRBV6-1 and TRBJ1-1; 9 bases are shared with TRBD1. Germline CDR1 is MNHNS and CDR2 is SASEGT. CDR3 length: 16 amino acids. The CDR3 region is CVSSELPGQGNTEAFF. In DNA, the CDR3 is TGTGTCAGCAGTGAACTCCCGGGACAGGGTAACACTGAAGCTTTCTTT.

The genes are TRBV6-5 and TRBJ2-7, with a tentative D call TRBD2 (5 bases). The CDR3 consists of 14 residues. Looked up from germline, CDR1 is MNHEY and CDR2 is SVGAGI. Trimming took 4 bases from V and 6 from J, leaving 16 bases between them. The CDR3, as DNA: TGTGCCAGCAGTTCAACTGACGGGGATGGCGAGCAGTACTTC. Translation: CASSSTDGDGEQYF.

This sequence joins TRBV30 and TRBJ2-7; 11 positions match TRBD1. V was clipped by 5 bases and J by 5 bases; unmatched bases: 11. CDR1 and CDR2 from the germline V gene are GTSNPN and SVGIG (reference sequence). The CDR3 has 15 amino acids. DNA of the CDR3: TGTGCCTGGGAGGGTCGGGACAGGGGGACAGACGAGCAGTACTTC. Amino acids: CAWEGRDRGTDEQYF.

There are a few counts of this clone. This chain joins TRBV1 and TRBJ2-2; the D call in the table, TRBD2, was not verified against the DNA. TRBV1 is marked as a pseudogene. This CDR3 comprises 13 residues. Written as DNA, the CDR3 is TGCACCAAAAACCGGGGTTGCACCGGGGAGCTGTTTTTT. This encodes CTKNRGCTGELFF.

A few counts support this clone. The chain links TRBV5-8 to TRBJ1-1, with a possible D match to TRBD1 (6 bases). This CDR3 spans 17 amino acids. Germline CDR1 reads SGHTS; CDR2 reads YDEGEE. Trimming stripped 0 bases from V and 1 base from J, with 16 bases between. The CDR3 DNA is TGTGCCAGCAGCTTGGGGATAGGGGGGGCTAGGAACACTGAAGCTTTCTTT. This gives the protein CASSLGIGGARNTEAFF. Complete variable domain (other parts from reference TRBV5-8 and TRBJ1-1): EAGVTQSPTHLIKTRGQQATLRCSPISGHTSVYWYQQALGLGLQFLLWYDEGEERNRGNFPPRFSGRQFPNYSSELNVNALELEDSALYLCASSLGIGGARNTEAFFGQGTRLTVV.

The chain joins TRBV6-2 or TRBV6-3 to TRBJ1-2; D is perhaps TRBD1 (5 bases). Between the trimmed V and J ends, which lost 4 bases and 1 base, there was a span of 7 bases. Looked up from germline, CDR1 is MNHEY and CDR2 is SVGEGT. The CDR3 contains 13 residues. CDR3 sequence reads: CASSWGLNYGYTF. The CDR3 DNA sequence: TGTGCCAGCAGTTGGGGACTTAACTATGGCTACACCTTC.

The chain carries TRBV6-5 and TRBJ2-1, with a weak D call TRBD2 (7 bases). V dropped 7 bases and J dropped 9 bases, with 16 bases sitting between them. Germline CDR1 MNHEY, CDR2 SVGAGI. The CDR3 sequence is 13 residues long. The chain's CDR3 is CASTQGGAVEQFF. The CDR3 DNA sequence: TGTGCCAGCACCCAAGGGGGGGCGGTTGAGCAGTTCTTC.